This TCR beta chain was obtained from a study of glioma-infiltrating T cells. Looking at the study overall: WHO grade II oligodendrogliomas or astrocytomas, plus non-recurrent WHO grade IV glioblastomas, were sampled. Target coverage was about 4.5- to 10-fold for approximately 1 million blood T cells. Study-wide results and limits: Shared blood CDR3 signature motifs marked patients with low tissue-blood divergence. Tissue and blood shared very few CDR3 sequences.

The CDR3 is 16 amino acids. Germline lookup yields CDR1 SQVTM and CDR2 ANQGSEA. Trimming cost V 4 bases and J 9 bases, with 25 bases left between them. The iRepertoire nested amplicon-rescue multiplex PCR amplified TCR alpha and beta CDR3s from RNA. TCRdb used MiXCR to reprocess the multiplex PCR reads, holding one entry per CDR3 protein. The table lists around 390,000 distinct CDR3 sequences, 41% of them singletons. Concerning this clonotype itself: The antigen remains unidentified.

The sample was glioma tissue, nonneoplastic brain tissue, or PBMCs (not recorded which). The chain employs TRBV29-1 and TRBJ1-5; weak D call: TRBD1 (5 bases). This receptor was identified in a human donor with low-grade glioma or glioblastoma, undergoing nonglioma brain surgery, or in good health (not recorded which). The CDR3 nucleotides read TGCAGCGTTGTGTGGGGGGACGTCCGGCGAGATCGGCCCCAGCATTTT. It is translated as CSVVWGDVRRDRPQHF.